This TCR beta chain originates from a study of blood T cell repertoires in COVID-19. Study overall: PBMCs, B-cell-depleted T cells, or T cells were the source of the cDNA or gDNA that made up the material.

Recruitment covered about two dozen US areas and drew participants whose ages spanned about 18 to 100 years. Assignment of participants to cohorts was predicated upon participant-reported clinical history. This CDR3 spans 18 amino acids. Per the original methods: Reference gene primers were amplified, and this amplification served to estimate nucleated cell counts. Data came from immunoSEQ multiplex PCR; TCRdb stores just in-frame clones and leaves some out. V, J and clone size reflect that table, while D and trimming were determined from the DNA. Among about 210,000 clones listed, around 90% were seen once.

The receptor was isolated from a man aged 18 to 30 with acute COVID-19. The sample comprised PBMCs or T cells enriched from blood (not recorded which). This rearrangement joins TRBV21-1 to TRBJ2-1; the D call in the table, TRBD2, was not verified against the DNA. TRBV21-1 is assigned pseudogene status. In nucleotides, the CDR3 is TGTGCCAGCAGCAAAGTTACAGCGACTAGCGGGAAAGGGGGAGAGCAGTTCTTC. Protein product: CASSKVTATSGKGGEQFF.